Detailed here is one T cell receptor (beta chain). Its specificity is not known. The read gets to within 3 residues of the CDR3 end, and the germline J gene fills in the rest. The record originates from a study of T cells in women clearing cervical HPV infection. Study context: Control women cleared a single incident HPV16 infection within 12 months. Whole-study results and caveats: Repertoire richness, not evenness, was significantly elevated in CIN3+ cases versus controls.

The data were produced by immunoSEQ multiplex PCR, yet TCRdb's version contains in-frame clones alone and is incomplete. Its listing shows about 30,000 clones. V gave up 3 bases and J gave up 1 base; unmatched junction bases: 4. CDR3 length equals 15 residues. Germline CDR1 reads DFQATT; CDR2 reads SNEGSKA (reference sequence). Dot-blot hybridization genotyped cervical HPV amplified with MY09/MY11 PCR. The chain carries TRBV20-1 and TRBJ2-1; 9 nucleotides align to TRBD2. The TCR originated in a woman aged 18-70 years with a cervical HPV16 infection that either progressed to CIN3+ or cleared (not recorded which). Material for sequencing was blood buffy coat. CDR3 region: CSASIAGASYNEQFF. The CDR3 bases that were read are TGCAGTGCTAGTATAGCGGGAGCGTCCTACAATGAG.